One sample yielded the 14 T cell receptor beta chains listed below, sequenced in a study of chemoradiotherapy in HPV16-positive cancers. Sequencing used immunoSEQ multiplex PCR; TCRdb keeps in-frame clones, though not all of them. The table includes about 8,900 clones, approximately 91% detected once. This specimen consisted of blood, obtained from a patient who underwent chemoradiotherapy. The receptors here all came from a human donor with HPV-associated anogenital cancer.

This sequence joins TRBV5-1 and TRBJ2-3, with TRBD1 matching 7 bases. Germline V CDR1 and CDR2: SGHRS, YFSETQ. With V trimmed by 2 bases and J by 3 bases, 6 bases remained unmatched. The CDR3 has 15 residues. CDR3 nucleotide sequence: TGCGCCAGCAGCTTAAGGGGGCTGGGAACAGATACGCAGTATTTT. Translated: CASSLRGLGTDTQYF. The full variable domain, completed using reference TRBV5-1 and TRBJ2-3, is KAGVTQTPRYLIKTRGQQVTLSCSPISGHRSVSWYQQTPGQGLQFLFEYFSETQRNKGNFPGRFSGRQFSNSRSEMNVSTLELGDSALYLCASSLRGLGTDTQYFGPGTRLTVL.

The chain employs TRBV5-1 and TRBJ2-5; no firm D call. The CDR3 covers 14 residues. Germline-derived CDR1 and CDR2 are SGHRS and YFSETQ. V was pared by 4 bases and J by 1 base, with 11 bases between. Here the CDR3 reads CASSPVKSQETQYF. CDR3 bases: TGCGCCAGCAGCCCGGTCAAGTCCCAAGAGACCCAGTACTTC.

The chain employs TRBV19 and TRBJ2-7; TRBD1 or TRBD2 may be the D gene (5 bases each). Trimming removed 9 bases from V and 2 bases from J, with 20 bases in between. Per the germline V gene, CDR1 is LNHDA and CDR2 is SQIVND (reference sequence). The CDR3 covers 15 residues. CDR3 sequence: CARDLSTVRTYEQYF. The CDR3 DNA follows: TGTGCCAGGGACTTATCGACAGTGAGAACCTACGAGCAGTACTTC.

The sample holds one count of this clone. V gene TRBV6-1 combines with J gene TRBJ2-1; a weak D match, TRBD2 (6 bases). The CDR3 runs to 12 residues. The germline V gene has CDR1 MNHNS and CDR2 SASEGT. The germline V and J ends were trimmed by 7 bases and 7 bases, with 11 bases remaining between them. In nucleotides, the CDR3 is TGTGCCAGCACCCTACGGGGGAATGAGCAGTTCTTC. As protein: CASTLRGNEQFF.

The rearrangement uses TRBV27 and TRBJ2-3; the match to TRBD2 covers 14 bases. In germline, CDR1 is MNHEY, CDR2 SMNVEV (reference sequence). There are 19 residues in the CDR3. With V trimmed by 1 base and J by 3 bases, 9 bases remained unmatched. CDR3: CASSLLGLAGGRGTDTQYF. The CDR3 coding sequence is TGTGCCAGCAGTTTATTAGGACTAGCGGGAGGTCGGGGGACAGATACGCAGTATTTT.

The rearrangement uses TRBV5-1 and TRBJ2-3, with 7 bases matching TRBD2. J lost 2 bases, V lost 0 bases, and 6 bases had no gene match. The CDR3 extends over 16 amino acids. Germline CDR1 SGHRS, CDR2 YFSETQ. The CDR3 sequence: CASSLAAGVYTDTQYF. The CDR3 nucleotides read TGCGCCAGCAGCTTGGCCGCGGGGGTATACACAGATACGCAGTATTTT.

This chain joins TRBV27 and TRBJ2-3; 7 nucleotides line up with TRBD2. The CDR3 is made up of 14 amino acids. Looked up from germline, CDR1 is MNHEY and CDR2 is SMNVEV (reference sequence). J lost 2 bases, V lost 7 bases, and 6 bases had no gene match. For the CDR3, the DNA is TGTGCCAGCATTGGGGGGGACCACACAGATACGCAGTATTTT. It encodes CASIGGDHTDTQYF.

This clone has only one observation. CDR3 loop: CASSETGGRGTGELFF. The CDR3 nucleotides read TGTGCCAGCAGCGAAACGGGGGGGCGTGGCACCGGGGAGCTGTTTTTT. This chain links TRBV7-6 with TRBJ2-2; 8 nucleotides agree with TRBD2. The trim removed 5 bases at V and 4 bases at J, leaving 9 bases unmatched. The CDR3 totals 16 residues. Per germline, CDR1 SGHVS and CDR2 FNYEAQ.

This chain links TRBV19 with TRBJ1-2, with D possibly matching TRBD1 (5 bases). Germline V gene data show CDR1 as LNHDA and CDR2 as SQIVND (reference sequence). The V and J ends lost 5 bases and 0 bases respectively, with 13 bases between them. The CDR3 runs 15 residues. In DNA, the CDR3 is TGTGCCAGTAGTCATGGGGCGGCAGCTAACTATGGCTACACCTTC. It codes for CASSHGAAANYGYTF.

This clone was picked up one time. The V gene is TRBV7-8, the J gene TRBJ2-1; 9 bases match TRBD2. The CDR3 length is 17 residues. The germline V gene has CDR1 SGHVS and CDR2 FQNEAQ. Trimming took 2 bases from V and 3 from J; bases not matched to a gene: 8. The DNA for the CDR3 is TGTGCCAGCAGCTTATTGACCGGGACTAGCATCTACAATGAGCAGTTCTTC. This codes for CASSLLTGTSIYNEQFF.

J is TRBJ1-1 and V is TRBV27, with 8 nucleotides matching TRBD1. V shed 4 bases, J shed 5 bases, and the junction held 12 bases outside the gene matches. CDR1 and CDR2 (germline): MNHEY, SMNVEV (reference sequence). The CDR3 is 16 amino acids. CDR3: CASSSKTGAGRTEAFF. Here the CDR3 DNA reads TGTGCCAGCAGTTCAAAGACAGGGGCGGGGAGGACTGAAGCTTTCTTT.

This clone was counted only a few times. The gene calls are TRBV9 and TRBJ1-1; D unclear. Germline-derived CDR1 and CDR2 are SGDLS and YYNGEE. Trimming cost V 0 bases and J 1 base, with 13 bases left between them. There are 16 residues in the CDR3. This CDR3 is CASSVVDGVPNTEAFF. CDR3 DNA: TGTGCCAGCAGCGTAGTAGATGGGGTTCCGAACACTGAAGCTTTCTTT.

V usage is TRBV19 and J usage is TRBJ2-2, with 13 bases that match TRBD2. There are 19 residues in the CDR3. Trimming took 5 bases from V and 2 from J; bases not matched to a gene: 11. CDR1 and CDR2 from the germline V gene are LNHDA and SQIVND (reference sequence). The DNA of the CDR3 is TGTGCCAGTAGTCCTACCCGACTAGCGGGGGGCCTCAACACCGGGGAGCTGTTTTTT. It yields the protein CASSPTRLAGGLNTGELFF.

In its sample, this clone was seen a few times. The V call is TRBV2, the J call TRBJ2-1; D is uncertain. The CDR3 is made up of 11 amino acids. Trimming cost V 5 bases and J 3 bases, with 2 bases left between them. Looked up from germline, CDR1 is SNHLY and CDR2 is FYNNEI. CDR3 in amino acids: CASSYYNEQFF. In nucleotides, the CDR3 is TGTGCCAGCAGTTACTACAATGAGCAGTTCTTC.